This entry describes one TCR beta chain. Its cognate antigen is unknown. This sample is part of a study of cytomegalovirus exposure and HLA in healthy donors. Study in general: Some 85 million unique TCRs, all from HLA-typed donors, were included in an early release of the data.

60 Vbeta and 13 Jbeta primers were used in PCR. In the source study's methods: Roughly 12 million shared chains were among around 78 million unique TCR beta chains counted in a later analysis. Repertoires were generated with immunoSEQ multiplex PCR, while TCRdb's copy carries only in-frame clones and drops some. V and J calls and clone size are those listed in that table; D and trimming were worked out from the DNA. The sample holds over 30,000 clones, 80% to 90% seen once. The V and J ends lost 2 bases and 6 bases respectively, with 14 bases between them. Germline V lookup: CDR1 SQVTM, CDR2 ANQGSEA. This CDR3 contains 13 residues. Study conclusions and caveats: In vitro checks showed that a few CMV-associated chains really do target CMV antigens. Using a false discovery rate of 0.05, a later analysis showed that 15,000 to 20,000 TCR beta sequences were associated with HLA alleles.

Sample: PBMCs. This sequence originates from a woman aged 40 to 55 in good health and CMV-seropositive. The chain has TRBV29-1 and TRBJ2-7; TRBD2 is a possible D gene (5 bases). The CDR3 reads CSVEREGGFEQYF. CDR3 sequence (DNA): TGCAGCGTTGAAAGAGAGGGCGGGTTCGAGCAGTACTTC.